This T cell receptor beta chain was obtained from a study of identifying expanded T cells in peripheral blood. Between the trimmed V and J ends, which lost 10 bases and 7 bases, there was a span of 11 bases. Germline CDR1 is MNHEY and CDR2 is SMNVEV (reference sequence). The CDR3 loop spans 12 amino acids. Sequenced by immunoSEQ multiplex PCR; TCRdb stores in-frame clones only, minus some. The repertoire consists of some 93,000 clones, with more than 70% occurring once and the leading ten covering approximately 4%. The TCR was taken from a person between 18 and 75 years old in good health. Sequencing was performed on blood. The gene calls are TRBV27 and TRBJ2-6, with D tentatively TRBD2 (6 bases). CDR3 sequence reads: CATMGGANVLTF. The DNA for the CDR3 is TGTGCCACCATGGGGGGTGCCAACGTCCTGACTTTC.